Here is one TCR beta chain with its context. Its antigen is as yet unknown. The sample originates from a study of cytomegalovirus exposure and HLA in healthy donors. Study summary: Prior work identified about 120 million unique TCR beta sequences in around 170 million T cells. Points from the study as a whole: Sequencing probably produced one cluster of sequence variants that were highly shared.

V gave up 1 base and J gave up 0 bases, with 10 bases separating them. The germline V gene has CDR1 SGDLS and CDR2 YYNGEE. CDR3 length equals 16 residues. The PCR contained 60 Vbeta and 13 Jbeta primers. The assay was immunoSEQ multiplex PCR, and TCRdb's table has in-frame clones only and misses some. This table has roughly 200,000 clones, 70% to 80% appearing once. The TCR sequence derives from a woman younger than 45 in good health and CMV-seropositive. Sequencing was done on a sample of PBMCs. V and J are TRBV9 and TRBJ1-4; D gene unclear. In DNA, the CDR3 is TGTGCCAGCAGCGTAAGCGGGGATGCAACTAATGAAAAACTGTTTTTT. Its protein product is CASSVSGDATNEKLFF.